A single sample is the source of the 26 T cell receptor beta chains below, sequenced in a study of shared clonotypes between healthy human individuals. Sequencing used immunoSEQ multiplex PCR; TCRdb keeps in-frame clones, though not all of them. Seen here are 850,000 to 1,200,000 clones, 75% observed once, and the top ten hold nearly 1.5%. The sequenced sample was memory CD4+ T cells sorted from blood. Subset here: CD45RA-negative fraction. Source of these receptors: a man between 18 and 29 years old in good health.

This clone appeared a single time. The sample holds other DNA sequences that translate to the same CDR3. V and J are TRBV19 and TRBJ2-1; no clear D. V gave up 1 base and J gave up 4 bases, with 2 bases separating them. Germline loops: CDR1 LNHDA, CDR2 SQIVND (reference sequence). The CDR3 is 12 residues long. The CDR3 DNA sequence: TGTGCCAGTAGTATAGTTTACAATGAGCAGTTCTTC. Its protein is CASSIVYNEQFF.

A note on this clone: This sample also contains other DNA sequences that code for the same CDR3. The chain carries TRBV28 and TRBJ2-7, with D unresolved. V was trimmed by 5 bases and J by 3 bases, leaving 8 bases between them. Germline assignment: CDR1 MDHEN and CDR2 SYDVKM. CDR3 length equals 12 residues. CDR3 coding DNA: TGTGCCAGCAGTCCGGATGTCTACGAGCAGTACTTC. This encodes CASSPDVYEQYF.

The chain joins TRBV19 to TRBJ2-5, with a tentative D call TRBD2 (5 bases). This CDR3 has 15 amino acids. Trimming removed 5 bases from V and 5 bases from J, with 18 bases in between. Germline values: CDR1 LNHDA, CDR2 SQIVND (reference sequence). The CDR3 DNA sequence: TGTGCCAGTAGTCCCAGCCCGAGCGGAAGGGAGACCCAGTACTTC. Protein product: CASSPSPSGRETQYF. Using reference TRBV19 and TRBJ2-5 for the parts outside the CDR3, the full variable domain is DGGITQSPKYLFRKEGQNVTLSCEQNLNHDAMYWYRQDPGQGLRLIYYSQIVNDFQKGDIAEGYSVSREKKESFPLTVTSAQKNPTAFYLCASSPSPSGRETQYFGPGTRLLVL.

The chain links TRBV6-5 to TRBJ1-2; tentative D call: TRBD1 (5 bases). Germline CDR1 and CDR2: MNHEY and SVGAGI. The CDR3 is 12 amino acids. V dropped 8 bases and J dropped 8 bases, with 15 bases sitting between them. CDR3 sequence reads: CASSLRGGGYTF. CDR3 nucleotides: TGTGCCAGCTCCCTACGGGGGGGAGGCTACACCTTC.

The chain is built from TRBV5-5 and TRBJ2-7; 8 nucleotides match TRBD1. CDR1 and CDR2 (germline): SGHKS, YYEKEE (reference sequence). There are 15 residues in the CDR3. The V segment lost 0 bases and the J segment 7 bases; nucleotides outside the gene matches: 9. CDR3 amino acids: CASSLGQGAGWEQYF. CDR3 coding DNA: TGTGCCAGCAGCTTGGGGCAGGGGGCTGGGTGGGAGCAGTACTTC.

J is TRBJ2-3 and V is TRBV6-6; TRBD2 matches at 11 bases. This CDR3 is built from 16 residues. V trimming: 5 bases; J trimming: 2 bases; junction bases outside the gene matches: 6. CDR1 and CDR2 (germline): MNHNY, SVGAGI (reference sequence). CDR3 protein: CASSSRLAGNTDTQYF. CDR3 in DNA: TGTGCCAGCAGTAGCCGACTAGCGGGGAACACAGATACGCAGTATTTT.

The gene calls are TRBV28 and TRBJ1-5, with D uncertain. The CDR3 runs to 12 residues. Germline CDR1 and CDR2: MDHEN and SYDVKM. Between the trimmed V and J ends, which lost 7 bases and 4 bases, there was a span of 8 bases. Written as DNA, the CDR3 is TGTGCCAGCATTGGCCGGAATCAGCCCCAGCATTTT. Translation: CASIGRNQPQHF.

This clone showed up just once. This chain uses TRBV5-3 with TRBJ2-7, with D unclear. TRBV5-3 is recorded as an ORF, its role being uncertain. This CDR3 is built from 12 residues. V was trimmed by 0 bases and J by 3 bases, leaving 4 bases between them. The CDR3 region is CARSLARYEQYF. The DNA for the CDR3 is TGTGCCAGAAGCTTGGCCCGCTACGAGCAGTACTTC.

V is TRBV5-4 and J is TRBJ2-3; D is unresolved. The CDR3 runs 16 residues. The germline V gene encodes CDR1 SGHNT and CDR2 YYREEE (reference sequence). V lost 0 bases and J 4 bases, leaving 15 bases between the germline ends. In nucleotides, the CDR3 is TGTGCCAGCAGCTTGGCCATGGTAGTAGGCTCAGATACGCAGTATTTT. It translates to CASSLAMVVGSDTQYF.

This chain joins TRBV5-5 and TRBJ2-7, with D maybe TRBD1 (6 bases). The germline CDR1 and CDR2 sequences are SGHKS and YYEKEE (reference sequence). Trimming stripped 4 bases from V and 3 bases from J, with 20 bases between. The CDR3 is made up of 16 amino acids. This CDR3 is CASSRRGDTLFYEQYF. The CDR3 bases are TGTGCCAGCAGCCGAAGAGGGGACACCCTATTCTACGAGCAGTACTTC.

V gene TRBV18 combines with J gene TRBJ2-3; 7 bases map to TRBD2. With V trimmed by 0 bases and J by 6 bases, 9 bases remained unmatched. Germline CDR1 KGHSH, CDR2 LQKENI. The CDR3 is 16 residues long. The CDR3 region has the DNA TGTGCCAGCTCACCACCAACTAGCGTAGCATGGGATACGCAGTATTTT. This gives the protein CASSPPTSVAWDTQYF.

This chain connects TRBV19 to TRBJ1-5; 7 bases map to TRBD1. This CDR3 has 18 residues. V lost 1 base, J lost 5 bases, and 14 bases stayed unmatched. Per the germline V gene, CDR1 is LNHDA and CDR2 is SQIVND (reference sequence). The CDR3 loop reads CASSIAQGVLSFDQPQHF. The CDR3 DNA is TGTGCCAGTAGTATAGCGCAGGGGGTACTGTCATTTGATCAGCCCCAGCATTTT.

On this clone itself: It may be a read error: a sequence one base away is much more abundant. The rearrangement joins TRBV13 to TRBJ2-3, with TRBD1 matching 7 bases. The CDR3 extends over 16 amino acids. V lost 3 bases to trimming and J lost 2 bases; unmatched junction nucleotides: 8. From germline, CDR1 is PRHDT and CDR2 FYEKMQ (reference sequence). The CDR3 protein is CASSLRQGKYTDTQYF. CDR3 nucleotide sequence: TGTGCCAGCAGCTTGCGACAGGGAAAATACACAGATACGCAGTATTTT.

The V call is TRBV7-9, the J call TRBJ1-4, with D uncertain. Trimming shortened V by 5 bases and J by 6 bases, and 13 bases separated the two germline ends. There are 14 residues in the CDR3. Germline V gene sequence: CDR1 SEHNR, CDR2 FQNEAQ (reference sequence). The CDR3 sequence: CASSPGVLYEKLFF. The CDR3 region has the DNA TGTGCCAGCAGCCCTGGAGTGCTTTATGAAAAACTGTTTTTT. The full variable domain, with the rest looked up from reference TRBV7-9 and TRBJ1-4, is DTGVSQNPRHKITKRGQNVTFRCDPISEHNRLYWYRQTLGQGPEFLTYFQNEAQLEKSRLLSDRFSAERPKGSFSTLEIQRTEQGDSAMYLCASSPGVLYEKLFFGSGTQLSVL.

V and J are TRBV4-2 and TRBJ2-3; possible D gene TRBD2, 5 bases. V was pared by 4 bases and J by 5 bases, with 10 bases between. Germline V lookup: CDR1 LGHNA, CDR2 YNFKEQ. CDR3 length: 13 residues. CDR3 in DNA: TGTGCCAGCAGCCCGACTACCGGAGATACGCAGTATTTT. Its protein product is CASSPTTGDTQYF.

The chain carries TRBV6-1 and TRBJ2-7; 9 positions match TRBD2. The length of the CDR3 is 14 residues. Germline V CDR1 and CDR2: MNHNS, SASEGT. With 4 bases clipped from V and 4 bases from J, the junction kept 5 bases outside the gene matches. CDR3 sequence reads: CASSAGTSYYEQYF. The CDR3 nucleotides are TGTGCCAGCAGTGCAGGGACTAGCTATTACGAGCAGTACTTC.

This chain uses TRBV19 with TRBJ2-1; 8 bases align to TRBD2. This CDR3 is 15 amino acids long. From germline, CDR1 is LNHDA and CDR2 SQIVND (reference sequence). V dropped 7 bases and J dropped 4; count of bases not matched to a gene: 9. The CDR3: CASTPGSGRYNEQFF. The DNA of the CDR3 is TGTGCCAGTACCCCTGGGAGCGGGAGATACAATGAGCAGTTCTTC.

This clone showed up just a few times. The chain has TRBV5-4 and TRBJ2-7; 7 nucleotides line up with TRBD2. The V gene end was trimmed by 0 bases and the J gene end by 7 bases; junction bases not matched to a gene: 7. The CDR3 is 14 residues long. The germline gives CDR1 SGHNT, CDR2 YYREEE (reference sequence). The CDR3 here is CASSLALAVGEQYF. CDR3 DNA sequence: TGTGCCAGCAGCTTGGCGCTAGCGGTAGGGGAGCAGTACTTC. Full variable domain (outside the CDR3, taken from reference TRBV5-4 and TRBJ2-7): ETGVTQSPTHLIKTRGQQVTLRCSSQSGHNTVSWYQQALGQGPQFIFQYYREEENGRGNFPPRFSGLQFPNYSSELNVNALELDDSALYLCASSLALAVGEQYFGPGTRLTVT.

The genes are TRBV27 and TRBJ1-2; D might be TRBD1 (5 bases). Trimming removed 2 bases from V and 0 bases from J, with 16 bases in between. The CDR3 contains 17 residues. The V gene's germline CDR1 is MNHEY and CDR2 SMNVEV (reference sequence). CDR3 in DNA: TGTGCCAGCAGTTTAGCGGGCAGGGTGGGAGCTAACTATGGCTACACCTTC. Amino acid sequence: CASSLAGRVGANYGYTF.

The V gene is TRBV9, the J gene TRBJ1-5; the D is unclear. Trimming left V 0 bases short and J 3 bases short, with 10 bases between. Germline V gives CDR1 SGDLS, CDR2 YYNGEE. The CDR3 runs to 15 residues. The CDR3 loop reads CASSVGAGNNQPQHF. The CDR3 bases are TGTGCCAGCAGCGTAGGGGCAGGAAACAATCAGCCCCAGCATTTT.

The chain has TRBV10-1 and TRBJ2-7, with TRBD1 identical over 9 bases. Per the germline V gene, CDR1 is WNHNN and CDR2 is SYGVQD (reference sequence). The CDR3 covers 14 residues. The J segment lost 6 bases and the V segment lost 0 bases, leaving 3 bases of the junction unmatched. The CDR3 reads CASSESTGGREQYF. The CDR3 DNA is TGCGCCAGCAGTGAGTCGACAGGGGGGCGCGAGCAGTACTTC.

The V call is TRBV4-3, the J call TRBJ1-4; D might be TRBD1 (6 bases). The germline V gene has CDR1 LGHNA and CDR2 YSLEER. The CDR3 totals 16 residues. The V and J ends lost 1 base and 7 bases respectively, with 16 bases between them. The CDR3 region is CASSQGGGLQGEKLFF. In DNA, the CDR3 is TGCGCCAGCAGCCAAGGAGGGGGGCTGCAGGGTGAAAAACTGTTTTTT.

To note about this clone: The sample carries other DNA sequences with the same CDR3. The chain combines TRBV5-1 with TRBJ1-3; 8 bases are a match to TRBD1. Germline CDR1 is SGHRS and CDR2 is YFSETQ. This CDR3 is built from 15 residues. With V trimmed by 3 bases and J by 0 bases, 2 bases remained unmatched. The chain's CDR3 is CASSWDRSSGNTIYF. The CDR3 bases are TGCGCCAGCAGCTGGGACAGGAGCTCTGGAAACACCATATATTTT.

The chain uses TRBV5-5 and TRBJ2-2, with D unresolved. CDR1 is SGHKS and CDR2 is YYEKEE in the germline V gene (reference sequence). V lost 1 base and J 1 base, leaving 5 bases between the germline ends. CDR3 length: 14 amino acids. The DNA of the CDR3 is TGTGCCAGCAGCTTGATTCAGAACACCGGGGAGCTGTTTTTT. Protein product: CASSLIQNTGELFF.

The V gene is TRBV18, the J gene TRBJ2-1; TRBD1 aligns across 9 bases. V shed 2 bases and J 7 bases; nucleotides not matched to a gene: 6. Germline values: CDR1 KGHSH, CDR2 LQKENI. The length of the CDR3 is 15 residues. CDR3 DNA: TGTGCCAGCTCACCAAAGACAGGGGGTGGTAATGAGCAGTTCTTC. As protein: CASSPKTGGGNEQFF.

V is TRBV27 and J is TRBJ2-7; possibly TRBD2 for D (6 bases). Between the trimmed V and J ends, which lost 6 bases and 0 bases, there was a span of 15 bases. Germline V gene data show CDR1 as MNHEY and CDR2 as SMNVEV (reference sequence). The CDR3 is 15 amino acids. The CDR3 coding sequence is TGTGCCAGCAGCTTGGGGCTAGCGCCCTCCTACGAGCAGTACTTC. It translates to CASSLGLAPSYEQYF.